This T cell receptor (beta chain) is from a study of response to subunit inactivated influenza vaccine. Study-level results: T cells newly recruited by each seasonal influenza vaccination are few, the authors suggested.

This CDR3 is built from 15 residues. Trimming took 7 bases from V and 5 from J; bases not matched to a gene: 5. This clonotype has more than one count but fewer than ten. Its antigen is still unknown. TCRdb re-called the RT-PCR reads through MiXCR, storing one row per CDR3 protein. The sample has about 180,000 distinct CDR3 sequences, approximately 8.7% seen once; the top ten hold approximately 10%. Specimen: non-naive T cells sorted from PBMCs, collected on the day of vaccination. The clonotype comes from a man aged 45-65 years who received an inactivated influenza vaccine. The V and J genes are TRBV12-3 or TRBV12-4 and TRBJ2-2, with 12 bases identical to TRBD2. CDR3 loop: CASISSGGATGELFF. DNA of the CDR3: TGTGCCAGCATTTCTAGCGGGGGGGCAACCGGGGAGCTGTTTTTT.